The clone carrying this T cell receptor (beta chain) was seen repeatedly, ten times or more. Antigen specificity is unknown. These data originate in a study of early T cells in non-severe SARS-CoV-2 infection. Study outcomes and limitations: Anti-spike CD8 specificities were favored by VDJdb matching, whose results missed private and CD4 specificities.

Individual cDNA molecules received unique molecular identifiers during library preparation. Using its own MiXCR run on the 5' RACE reads, TCRdb lists one record per CDR3 protein. Of roughly 50,000 distinct CDR3 sequences listed, about 9.3% are singletons. After removal of 4 bases from V and 3 bases from J, the junction contained 9 bases not matched to a gene. The CDR3 consists of 16 residues. From germline, CDR1 is PRHDT and CDR2 FYEKMQ (reference sequence). The chain joins TRBV13 to TRBJ2-3, with 8 bases fitting TRBD2. The sequenced sample consisted of whole blood. The clonotype was recovered from an adult who was a healthcare worker with PCR-confirmed SARS-CoV-2 infection or an uninfected control (not recorded which). CDR3 residues: CASSSEAGEGTDTQYF. In nucleotides, the CDR3 is TGTGCCAGCAGCTCCGAAGCGGGAGAAGGAACAGATACGCAGTATTTT.